The T cell receptor beta chain under discussion was sequenced for a study of neurological immune-mediated disorders. This clonotype was observed many times. Germline V CDR1 and CDR2: MDHEN, SYDVKM. The CDR3 is 15 residues long. Trimming stripped 4 bases from V and 0 bases from J, with 11 bases between. TCRdb called the 5' RACE reads again in MiXCR, with one record for every CDR3 protein. The repertoire has about 59,000 distinct CDR3 sequences, around 3.5% of them found once; the top ten carry around 3.3%. The chain combines TRBV28 with TRBJ2-3; D gene uncertain. This clonotype was sampled from a woman in her 30s with multiple sclerosis. Specimen: PBMCs. The CDR3 reads CASSSRRVSTDTQYF. The CDR3 DNA reads TGTGCCAGCAGTTCTAGACGGGTTAGCACAGATACGCAGTATTTT.